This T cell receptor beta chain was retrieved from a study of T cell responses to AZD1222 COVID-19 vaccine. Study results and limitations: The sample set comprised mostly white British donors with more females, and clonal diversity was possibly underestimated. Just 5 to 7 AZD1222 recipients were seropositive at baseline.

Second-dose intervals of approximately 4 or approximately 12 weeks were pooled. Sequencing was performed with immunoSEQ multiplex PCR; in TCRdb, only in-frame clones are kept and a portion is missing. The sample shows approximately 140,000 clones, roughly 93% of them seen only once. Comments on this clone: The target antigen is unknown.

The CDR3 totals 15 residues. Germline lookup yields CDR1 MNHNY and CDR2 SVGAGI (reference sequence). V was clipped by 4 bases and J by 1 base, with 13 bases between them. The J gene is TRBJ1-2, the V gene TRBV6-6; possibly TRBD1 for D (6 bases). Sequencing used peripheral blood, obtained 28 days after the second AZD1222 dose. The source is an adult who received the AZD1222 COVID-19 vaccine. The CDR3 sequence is CASSSTGGLNYGYTF. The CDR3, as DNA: TGTGCCAGCAGTTCCACTGGGGGCCTTAACTATGGCTACACCTTC.